A selection of T cell receptor beta chains follows, all from one sample in a study of blood T cell repertoires in COVID-19. TCRdb keeps only in-frame clones here, not all; method: immunoSEQ multiplex PCR. The sample yields approximately 180,000 clones, over 75% seen once. Material for sequencing was peripheral blood. The receptor set was obtained from a man aged 35-49 years with active or convalescent COVID-19. Each CDR3 is given with its conserved first and last residue.

V gene	CDR3 length	CDR3 protein
TRBV13	16	CASSLPGQGMDGELFF
TRBV5-6	13	CASSLGGPREQFF
TRBV30	15	CAWSREFGTAYEQYF
TRBV27	16	CASKLVPGLGDEKLFF
TRBV3-1/TRBV3-2	15	CASSPHRGEADTQYF
TRBV4-1	17	CASRQKIQAASNQPQHF
TRBV5-4	14	CASSPRREQETQYF
TRBV6-1	15	CASSEQWGQTYEQYF
TRBV6-5	14	CAQREDRETGELFF
TRBV7-8	18	CASSLVWQLGSGHQPQHF
TRBV5-1	17	CASSLGGQGASGNTIYF
TRBV7-9	15	CASSFPPGQHYEQYF
TRBV2	14	CASSETGGNYGYTF
TRBV18	15	CASSPPMSGNYGYTF
TRBV6-5	14	CASSSLGQGTEAFF
TRBV4-2	15	CASSMGTSGTDTQYF
TRBV7-9	16	CASSSRLGTGGHEQFF
TRBV28	14	CASSLQQGKTEAFF
TRBV11-2	15	CASSLGRARAYEQYF
TRBV19	14	CASSITGMNTEAFF
TRBV5-1	12	CASKGQNEKLFF
TRBV19	15	CASSIKQGAPTEAFF
TRBV7-3	16	CASSLTLQAYNSPLHF
TRBV5-6	14	CASSKGQLNTEAFF
TRBV19	14	CASSRRDRGLGYTF
TRBV6-2/TRBV6-3	16	CASSYRRGEGLGTQYF
TRBV6-5	14	CASSSQVMNTEAFF
TRBV7-8	18	CASSLVRLAGGRTGELFF
TRBV12-5	16	CASGLVSTFWISEAFF
TRBV6-6	14	CASGAGQGARGYTF
TRBV5-1	15	CASSPDNPINQPQHF
TRBV7-2	16	CASSLGPGQGWPEAFF
TRBV9	16	CASSPGTGMLSQPQHF
TRBV6-5	14	CAILGGEYGQPQHF
TRBV28	10	CGTGDYGYTF
TRBV5-4	14	CASSSDRYQETQYF
TRBV28	15	CASSLGGAQVTEAFF
TRBV29-1	13	CSGGTGPNYGYTF
TRBV7-6	18	CASSSRQGSKVGTDTQYF
TRBV5-1	13	CASDSGGGETQYF
TRBV29-1	17	CSVELWGLQDSNYGYTF
TRBV5-6	14	CASSFRDRGGGYTF
TRBV30	17	CAWSVRFRGQLNTEAFF
TRBV5-8	16	CASSLGTGGATDTQYF
TRBV19	14	CASKQGVANEKLFF
TRBV19	13	CASSKGDRTEAFF
TRBV10-1	12	CASRDRAQPQHF
TRBV19	16	CAGGGSGVGWNQPQHF
TRBV27	13	CASSFRSNQPQHF
TRBV13	14	CASSLTGGEETQYF
TRBV7-7	14	CAVSEQPETGELFF
TRBV6-5	13	CASTVTLRQGAFF
TRBV7-2	15	CASSLGSYSNQPQHF
TRBV7-7	16	CASSPITHWGDGELFF
TRBV7-2	15	CASDPGQVGSYEQYF
TRBV19	12	CASSKPPGGYTF
TRBV15	15	CATPPGETGNYGYTF
TRBV27	13	CASSTAMNTEAFF
TRBV5-1	15	CASSLEWGRRTEAFF